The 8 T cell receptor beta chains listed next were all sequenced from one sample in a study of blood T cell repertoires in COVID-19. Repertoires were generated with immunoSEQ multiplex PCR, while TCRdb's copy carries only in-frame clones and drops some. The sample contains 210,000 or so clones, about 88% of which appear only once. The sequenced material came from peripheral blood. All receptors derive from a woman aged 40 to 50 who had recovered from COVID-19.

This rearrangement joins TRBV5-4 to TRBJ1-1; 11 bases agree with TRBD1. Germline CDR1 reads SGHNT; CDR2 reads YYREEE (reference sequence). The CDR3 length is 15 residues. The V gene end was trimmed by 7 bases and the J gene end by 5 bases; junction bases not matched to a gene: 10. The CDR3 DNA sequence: TGTGCCAGCTTACGGACAGGGGGCAGAGGGACTGAAGCTTTCTTT. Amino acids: CASLRTGGRGTEAFF.

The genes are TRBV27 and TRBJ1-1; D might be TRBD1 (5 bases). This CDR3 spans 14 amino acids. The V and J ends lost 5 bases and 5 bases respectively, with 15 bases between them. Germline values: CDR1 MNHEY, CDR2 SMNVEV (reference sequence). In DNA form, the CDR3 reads TGTGCCAGCAGTCCCTCCAGGGTTGGGACTGAAGCTTTCTTT. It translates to CASSPSRVGTEAFF.

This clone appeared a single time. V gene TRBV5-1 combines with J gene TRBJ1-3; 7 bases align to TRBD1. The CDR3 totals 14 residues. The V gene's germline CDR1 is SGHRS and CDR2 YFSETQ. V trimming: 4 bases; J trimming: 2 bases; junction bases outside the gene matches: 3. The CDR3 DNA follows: TGCGCCAGCAGCCCAGGGACAGCTGGAAACACCATATATTTT. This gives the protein CASSPGTAGNTIYF.

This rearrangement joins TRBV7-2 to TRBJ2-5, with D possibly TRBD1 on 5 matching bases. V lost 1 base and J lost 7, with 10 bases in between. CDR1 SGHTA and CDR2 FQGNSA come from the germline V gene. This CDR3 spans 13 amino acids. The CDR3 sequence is CASSLETVGTQYF. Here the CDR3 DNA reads TGTGCCAGCAGCTTAGAGACAGTGGGGACCCAGTACTTC.

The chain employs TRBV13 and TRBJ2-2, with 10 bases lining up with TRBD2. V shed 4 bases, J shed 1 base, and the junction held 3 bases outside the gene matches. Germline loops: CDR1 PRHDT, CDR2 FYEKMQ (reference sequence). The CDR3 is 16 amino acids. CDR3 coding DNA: TGTGCCAGCAGCTGGGCTAGCGGGAGGAACACCGGGGAGCTGTTTTTT. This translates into CASSWASGRNTGELFF.

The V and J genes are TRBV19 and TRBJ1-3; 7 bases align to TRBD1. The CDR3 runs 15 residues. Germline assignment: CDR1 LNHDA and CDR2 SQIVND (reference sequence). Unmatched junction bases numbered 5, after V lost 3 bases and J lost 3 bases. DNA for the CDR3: TGTGCCAGTAGTATGGAGGGGGCGCGTGGAAACACCATATATTTT. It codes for CASSMEGARGNTIYF. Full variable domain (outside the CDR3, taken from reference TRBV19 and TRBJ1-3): DGGITQSPKYLFRKEGQNVTLSCEQNLNHDAMYWYRQDPGQGLRLIYYSQIVNDFQKGDIAEGYSVSREKKESFPLTVTSAQKNPTAFYLCASSMEGARGNTIYFGEGSWLTVV.

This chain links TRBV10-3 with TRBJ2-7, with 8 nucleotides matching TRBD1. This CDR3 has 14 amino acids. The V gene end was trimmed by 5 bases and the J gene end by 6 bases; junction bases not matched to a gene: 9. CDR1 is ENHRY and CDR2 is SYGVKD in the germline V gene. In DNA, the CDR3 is TGTGCCATCAGTAATTTGCAGGGGGCATCCGAGCAGTACTTC. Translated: CAISNLQGASEQYF.

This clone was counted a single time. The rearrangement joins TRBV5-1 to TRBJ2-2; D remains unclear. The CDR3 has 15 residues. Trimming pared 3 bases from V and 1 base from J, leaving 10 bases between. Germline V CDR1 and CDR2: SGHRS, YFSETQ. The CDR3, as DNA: TGCGCCAGCAGCTGGGCGACGAAGAACACCGGGGAGCTGTTTTTT. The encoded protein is CASSWATKNTGELFF.